Listed here is a single T cell receptor (beta chain). This entry belongs to a study of tumor-infiltrating lymphocytes in oesophageal squamous cell carcinoma. In TCRdb, the PCR reads were re-called with MiXCR into one record per CDR3 protein. The top ten hold about 33% of the sample, which has 15,000 to 20,000 distinct CDR3 sequences, less than 55% seen once. From germline, CDR1 is SGHTA and CDR2 FQGNSA. The CDR3 totals 14 residues. This sequence was found in a female donor with esophageal squamous cell carcinoma. The rearrangement joins TRBV7-2 to TRBJ2-4; possibly TRBD1 for D (5 bases). The J call may not be correct, given that the DNA end is closer to TRBJ2-7. The specimen was normal esophageal tissue next to the tumor. CDR3 protein: CASSPDSTGYEQYF. As DNA, the CDR3 is TGTGCCAGCAGTCCTGACTCCACAGGCTACGAGCAGTACTTC.